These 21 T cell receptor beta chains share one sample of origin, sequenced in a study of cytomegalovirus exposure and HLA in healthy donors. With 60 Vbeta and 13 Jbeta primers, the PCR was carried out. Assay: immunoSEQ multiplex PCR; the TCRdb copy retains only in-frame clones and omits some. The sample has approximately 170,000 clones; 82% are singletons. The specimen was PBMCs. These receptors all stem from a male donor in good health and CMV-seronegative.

The CDR3 reads CASSLGAGLAYEQYF. In DNA, the CDR3 is TGTGCCAGCAGCTTGGGAGCAGGGCTGGCCTACGAGCAGTACTTC. The rearrangement links TRBV5-5 to TRBJ2-7, with D tentatively TRBD1 (5 bases). The V end was cut by 0 bases, the J end by 2 bases, with 12 bases between. The CDR3 totals 15 residues. The V gene's germline CDR1 is SGHKS and CDR2 YYEKEE (reference sequence).

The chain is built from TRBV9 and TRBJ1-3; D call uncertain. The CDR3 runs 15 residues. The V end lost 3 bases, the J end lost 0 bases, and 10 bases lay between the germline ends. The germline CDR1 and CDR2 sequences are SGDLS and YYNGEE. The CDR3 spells CASSGGGYSGNTIYF. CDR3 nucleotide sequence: TGTGCCAGCAGCGGGGGAGGGTACTCTGGAAACACCATATATTTT.

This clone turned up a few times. CDR3 nucleotides: TGCGCCAGCAGCGGCAGGGAACGCTCTGGGGCCAACGTCCTGACTTTC. Translated: CASSGRERSGANVLTF. The rearrangement joins TRBV10-1 to TRBJ2-6, with D possibly matching TRBD1 (5 bases). CDR1 is WNHNN and CDR2 is SYGVQD in the germline V gene (reference sequence). V was trimmed by 6 bases and J by 0 bases, leaving 12 bases between them. CDR3 length: 16 amino acids.

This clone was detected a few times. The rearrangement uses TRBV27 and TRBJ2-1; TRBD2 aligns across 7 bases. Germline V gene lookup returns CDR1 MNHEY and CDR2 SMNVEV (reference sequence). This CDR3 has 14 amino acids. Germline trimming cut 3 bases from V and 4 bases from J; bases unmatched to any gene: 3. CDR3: CASSLQLAYNEQFF. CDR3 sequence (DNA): TGTGCCAGCAGTTTGCAACTAGCGTACAATGAGCAGTTCTTC.

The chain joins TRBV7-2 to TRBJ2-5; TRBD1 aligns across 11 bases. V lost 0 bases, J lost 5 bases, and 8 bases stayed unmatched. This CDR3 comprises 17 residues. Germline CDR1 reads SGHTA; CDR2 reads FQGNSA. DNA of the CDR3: TGTGCCAGCAGCTTAGCCTATAGGGACAGGGGGGGGGAGACCCAGTACTTC. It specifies CASSLAYRDRGGETQYF.

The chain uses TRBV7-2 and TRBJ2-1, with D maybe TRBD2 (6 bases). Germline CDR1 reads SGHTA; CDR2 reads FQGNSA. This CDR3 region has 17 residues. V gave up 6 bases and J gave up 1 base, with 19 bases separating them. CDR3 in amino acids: CASSSRPSALSYNEQFF. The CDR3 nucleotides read TGTGCCAGCAGTTCAAGACCTAGCGCCCTGTCCTACAATGAGCAGTTCTTC.

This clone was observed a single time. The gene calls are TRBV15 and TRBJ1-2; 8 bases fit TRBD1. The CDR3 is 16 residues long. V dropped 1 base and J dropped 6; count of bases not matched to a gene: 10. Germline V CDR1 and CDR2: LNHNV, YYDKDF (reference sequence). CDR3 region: CATSRGGQGAINGYTF. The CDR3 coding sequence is TGTGCCACCAGCAGAGGTGGGCAGGGGGCAATAAATGGCTACACCTTC.

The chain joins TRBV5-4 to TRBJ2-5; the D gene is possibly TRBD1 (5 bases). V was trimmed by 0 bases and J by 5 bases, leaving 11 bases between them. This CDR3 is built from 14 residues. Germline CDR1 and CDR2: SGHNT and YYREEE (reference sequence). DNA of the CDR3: TGTGCCAGCAGCTTGGACCCGAAGGGGGAGACCCAGTACTTC. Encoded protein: CASSLDPKGETQYF. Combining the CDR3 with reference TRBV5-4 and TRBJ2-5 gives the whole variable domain ETGVTQSPTHLIKTRGQQVTLRCSSQSGHNTVSWYQQALGQGPQFIFQYYREEENGRGNFPPRFSGLQFPNYSSELNVNALELDDSALYLCASSLDPKGETQYFGPGTRLLVL.

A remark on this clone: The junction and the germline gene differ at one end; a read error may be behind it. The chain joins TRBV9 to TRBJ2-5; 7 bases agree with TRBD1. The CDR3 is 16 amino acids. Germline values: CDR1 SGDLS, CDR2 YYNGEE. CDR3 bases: TGTGCCAGCGGCGTCACAGGGGCAGTCGTAAGAGAGACCCAGTACTTC. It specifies CASGVTGAVVRETQYF.

In DNA, the CDR3 is TGTGCCAGCAGTTCCCCGACAGCAGGGGAGCAGTTCTTC. Protein product: CASSSPTAGEQFF. This sequence joins TRBV6-6 and TRBJ2-1; D might be TRBD1 (5 bases). This CDR3 is built from 13 residues. Trimming cost V 4 bases and J 10 bases, with 14 bases left between them. Per germline, CDR1 MNHNY and CDR2 SVGAGI (reference sequence).

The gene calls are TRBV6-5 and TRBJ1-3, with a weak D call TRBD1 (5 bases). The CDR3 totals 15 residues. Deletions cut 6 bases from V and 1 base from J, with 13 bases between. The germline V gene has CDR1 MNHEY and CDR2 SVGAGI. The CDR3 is CASSHMTVSGNTIYF. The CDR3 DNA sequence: TGTGCCAGCAGCCACATGACAGTATCTGGAAACACCATATATTTT.

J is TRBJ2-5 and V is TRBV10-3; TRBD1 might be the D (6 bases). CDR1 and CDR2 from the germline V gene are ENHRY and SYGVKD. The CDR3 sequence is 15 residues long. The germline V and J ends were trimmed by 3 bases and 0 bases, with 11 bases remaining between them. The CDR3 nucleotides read TGTGCCATCAGTGATACAGGGATGTACCAAGAGACCCAGTACTTC. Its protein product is CAISDTGMYQETQYF.

The CDR3 loop reads CASSLGTGSGQPQHF. The CDR3 bases are TGTGCCAGCAGCCTCGGGACAGGGAGTGGACAGCCCCAGCATTTT. The V gene is TRBV7-9, the J gene TRBJ1-5, with 9 positions matching TRBD1. The germline CDR1 and CDR2 sequences are SEHNR and FQNEAQ (reference sequence). V was clipped by 5 bases and J by 7 bases; unmatched bases: 9. The CDR3 has 15 residues.

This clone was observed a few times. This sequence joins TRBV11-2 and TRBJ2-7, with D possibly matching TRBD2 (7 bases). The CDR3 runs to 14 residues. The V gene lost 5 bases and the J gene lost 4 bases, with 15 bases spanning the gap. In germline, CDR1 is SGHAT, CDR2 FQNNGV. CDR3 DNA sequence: TGTGCCAGCAGCCGAGGGGGGGGACTTTACGAGCAGTACTTC. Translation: CASSRGGGLYEQYF.

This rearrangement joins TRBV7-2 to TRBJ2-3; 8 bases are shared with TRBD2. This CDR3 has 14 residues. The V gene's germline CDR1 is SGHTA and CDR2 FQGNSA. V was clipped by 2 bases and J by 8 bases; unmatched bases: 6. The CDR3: CASSLPGGVGTQYF. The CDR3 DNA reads TGTGCCAGCAGCTTACCGGGGGGGGTGGGTACGCAGTATTTT.

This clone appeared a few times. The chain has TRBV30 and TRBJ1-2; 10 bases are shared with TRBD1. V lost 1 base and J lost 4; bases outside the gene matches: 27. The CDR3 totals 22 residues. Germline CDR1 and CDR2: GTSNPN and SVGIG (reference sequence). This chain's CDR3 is CAWSALFSYYLRGTGAGYGYTF. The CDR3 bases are TGTGCCTGGAGTGCCCTCTTTTCTTATTATCTCAGGGGGACAGGGGCTGGCTATGGCTACACCTTC.

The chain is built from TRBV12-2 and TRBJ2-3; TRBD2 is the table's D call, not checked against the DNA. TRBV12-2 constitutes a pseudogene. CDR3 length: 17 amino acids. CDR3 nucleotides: TGTGCAAGTCGCACCCCGGCCGCGGGACTAGCAACAGATACGCAGTATTTT. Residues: CASRTPAAGLATDTQYF.

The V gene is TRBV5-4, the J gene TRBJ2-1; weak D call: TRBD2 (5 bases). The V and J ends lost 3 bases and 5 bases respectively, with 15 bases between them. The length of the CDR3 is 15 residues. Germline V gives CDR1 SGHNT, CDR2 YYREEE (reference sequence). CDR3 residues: CASSSEAQDHNEQFF. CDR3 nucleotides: TGTGCCAGCAGCTCGGAGGCCCAGGACCACAATGAGCAGTTCTTC.

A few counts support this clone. The CDR3 region has the DNA TGTGCCAGCAGTTCCATTTGGCAGGATGTCAATCAGCCCCAGCATTTT. Its translation: CASSSIWQDVNQPQHF. The chain links TRBV28 to TRBJ1-5; D uncertain. Germline-derived CDR1 and CDR2 are MDHEN and SYDVKM. V was pared by 4 bases and J by 3 bases, with 16 bases between. This CDR3 has 16 residues.

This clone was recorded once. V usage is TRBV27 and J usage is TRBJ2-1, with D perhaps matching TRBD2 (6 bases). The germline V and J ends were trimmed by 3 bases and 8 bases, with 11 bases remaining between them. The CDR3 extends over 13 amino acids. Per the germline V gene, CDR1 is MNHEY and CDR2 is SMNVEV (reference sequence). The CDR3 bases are TGTGCCAGCAGTTTCCGGGAGCGGGATGAGCAGTTCTTC. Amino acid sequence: CASSFRERDEQFF.

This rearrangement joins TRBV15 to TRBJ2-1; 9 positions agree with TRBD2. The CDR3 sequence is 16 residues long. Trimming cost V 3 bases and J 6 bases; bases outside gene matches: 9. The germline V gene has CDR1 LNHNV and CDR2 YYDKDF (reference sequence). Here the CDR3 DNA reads TGTGCCACCAGCAGCCGAGCGGGGGGCGGGGCCAATGAGCAGTTCTTC. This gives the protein CATSSRAGGGANEQFF.